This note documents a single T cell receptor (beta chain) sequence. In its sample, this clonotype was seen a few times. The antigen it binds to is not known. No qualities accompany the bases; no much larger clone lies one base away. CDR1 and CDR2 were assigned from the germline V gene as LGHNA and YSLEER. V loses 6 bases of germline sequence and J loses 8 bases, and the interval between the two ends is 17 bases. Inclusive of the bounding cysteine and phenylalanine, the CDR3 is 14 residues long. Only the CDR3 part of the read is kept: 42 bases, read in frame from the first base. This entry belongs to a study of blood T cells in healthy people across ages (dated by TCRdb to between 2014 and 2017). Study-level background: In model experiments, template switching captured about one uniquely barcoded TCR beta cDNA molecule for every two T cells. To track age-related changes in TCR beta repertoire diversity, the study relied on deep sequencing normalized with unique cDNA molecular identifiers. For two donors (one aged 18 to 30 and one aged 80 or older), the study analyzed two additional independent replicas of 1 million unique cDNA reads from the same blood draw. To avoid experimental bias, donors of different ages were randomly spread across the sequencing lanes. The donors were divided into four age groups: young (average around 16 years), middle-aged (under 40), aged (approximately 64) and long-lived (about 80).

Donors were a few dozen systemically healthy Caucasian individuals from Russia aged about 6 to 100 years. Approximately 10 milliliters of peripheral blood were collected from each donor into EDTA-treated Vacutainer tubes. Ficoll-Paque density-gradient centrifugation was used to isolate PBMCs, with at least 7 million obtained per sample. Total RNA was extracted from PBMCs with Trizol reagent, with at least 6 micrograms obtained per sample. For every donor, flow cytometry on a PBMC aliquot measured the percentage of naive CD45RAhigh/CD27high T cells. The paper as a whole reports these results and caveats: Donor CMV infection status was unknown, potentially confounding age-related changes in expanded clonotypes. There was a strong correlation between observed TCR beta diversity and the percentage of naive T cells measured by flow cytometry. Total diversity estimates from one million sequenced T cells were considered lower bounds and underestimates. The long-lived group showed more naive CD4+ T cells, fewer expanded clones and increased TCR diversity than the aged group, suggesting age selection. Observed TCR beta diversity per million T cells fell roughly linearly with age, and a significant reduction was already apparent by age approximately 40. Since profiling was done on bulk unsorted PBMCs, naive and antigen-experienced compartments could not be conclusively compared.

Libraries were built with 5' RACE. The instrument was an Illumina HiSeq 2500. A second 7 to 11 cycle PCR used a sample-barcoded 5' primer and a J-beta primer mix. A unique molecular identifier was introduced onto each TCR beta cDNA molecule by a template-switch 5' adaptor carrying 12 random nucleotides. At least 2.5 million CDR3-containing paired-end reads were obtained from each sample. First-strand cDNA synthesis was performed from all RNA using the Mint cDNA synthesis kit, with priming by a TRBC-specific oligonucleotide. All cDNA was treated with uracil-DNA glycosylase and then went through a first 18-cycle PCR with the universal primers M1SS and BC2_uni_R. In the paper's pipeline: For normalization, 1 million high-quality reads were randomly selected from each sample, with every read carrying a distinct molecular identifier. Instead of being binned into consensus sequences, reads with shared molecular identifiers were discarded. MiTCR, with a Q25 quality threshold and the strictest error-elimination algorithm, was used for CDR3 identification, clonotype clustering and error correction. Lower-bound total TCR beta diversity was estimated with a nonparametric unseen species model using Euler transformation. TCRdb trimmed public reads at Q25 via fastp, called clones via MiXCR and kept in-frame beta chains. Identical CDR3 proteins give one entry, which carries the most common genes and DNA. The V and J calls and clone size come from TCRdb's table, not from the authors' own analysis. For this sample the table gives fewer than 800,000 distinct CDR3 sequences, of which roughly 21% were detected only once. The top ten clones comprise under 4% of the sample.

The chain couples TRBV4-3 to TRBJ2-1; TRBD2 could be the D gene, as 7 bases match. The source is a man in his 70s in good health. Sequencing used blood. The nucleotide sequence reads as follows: TGCGCCAGCAGTTACGGCAGGGGAGGGGATGAGCAGTTCTTC. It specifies CASSYGRGGDEQFF.